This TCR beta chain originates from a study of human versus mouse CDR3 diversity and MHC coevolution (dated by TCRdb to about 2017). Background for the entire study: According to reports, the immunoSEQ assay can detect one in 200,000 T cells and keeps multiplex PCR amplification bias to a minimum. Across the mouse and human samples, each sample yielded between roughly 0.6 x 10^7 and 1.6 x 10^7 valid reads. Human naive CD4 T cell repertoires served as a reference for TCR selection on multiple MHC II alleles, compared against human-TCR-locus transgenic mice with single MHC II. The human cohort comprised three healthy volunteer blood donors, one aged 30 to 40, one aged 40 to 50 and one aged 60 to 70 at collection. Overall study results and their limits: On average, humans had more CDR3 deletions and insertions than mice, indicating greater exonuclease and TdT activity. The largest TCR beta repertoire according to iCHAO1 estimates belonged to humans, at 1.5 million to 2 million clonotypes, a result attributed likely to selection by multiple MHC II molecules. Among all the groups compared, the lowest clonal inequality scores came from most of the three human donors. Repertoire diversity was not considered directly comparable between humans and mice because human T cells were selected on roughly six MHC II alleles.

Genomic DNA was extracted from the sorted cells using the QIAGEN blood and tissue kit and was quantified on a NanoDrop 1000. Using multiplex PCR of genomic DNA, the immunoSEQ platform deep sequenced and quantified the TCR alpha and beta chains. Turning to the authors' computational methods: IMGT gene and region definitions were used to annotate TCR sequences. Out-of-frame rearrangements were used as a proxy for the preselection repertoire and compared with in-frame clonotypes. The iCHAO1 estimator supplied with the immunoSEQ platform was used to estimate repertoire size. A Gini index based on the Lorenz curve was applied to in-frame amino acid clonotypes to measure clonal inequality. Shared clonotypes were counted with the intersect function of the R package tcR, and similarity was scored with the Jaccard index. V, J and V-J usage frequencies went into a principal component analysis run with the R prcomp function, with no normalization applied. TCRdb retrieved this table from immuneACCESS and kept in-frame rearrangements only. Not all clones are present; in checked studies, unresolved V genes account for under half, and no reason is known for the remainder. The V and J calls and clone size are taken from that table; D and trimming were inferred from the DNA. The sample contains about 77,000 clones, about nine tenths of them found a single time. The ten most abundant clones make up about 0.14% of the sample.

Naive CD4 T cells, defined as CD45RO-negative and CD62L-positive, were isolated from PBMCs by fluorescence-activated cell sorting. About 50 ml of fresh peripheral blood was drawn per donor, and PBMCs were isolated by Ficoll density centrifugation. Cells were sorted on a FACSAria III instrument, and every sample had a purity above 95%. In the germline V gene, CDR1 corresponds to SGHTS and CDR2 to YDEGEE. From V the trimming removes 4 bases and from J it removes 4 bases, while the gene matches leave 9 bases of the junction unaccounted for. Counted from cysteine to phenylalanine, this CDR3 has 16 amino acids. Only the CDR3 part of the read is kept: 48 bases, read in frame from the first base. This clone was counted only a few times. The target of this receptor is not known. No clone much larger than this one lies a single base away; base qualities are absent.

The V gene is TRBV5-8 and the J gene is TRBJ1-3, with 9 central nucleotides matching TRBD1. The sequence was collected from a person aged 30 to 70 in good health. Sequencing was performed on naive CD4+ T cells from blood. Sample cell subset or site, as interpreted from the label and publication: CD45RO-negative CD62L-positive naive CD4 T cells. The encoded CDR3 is CASSPFGTGSGNTIYF. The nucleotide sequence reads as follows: TGTGCCAGCAGCCCTTTCGGGACAGGGTCCGGAAACACCATATATTTT.